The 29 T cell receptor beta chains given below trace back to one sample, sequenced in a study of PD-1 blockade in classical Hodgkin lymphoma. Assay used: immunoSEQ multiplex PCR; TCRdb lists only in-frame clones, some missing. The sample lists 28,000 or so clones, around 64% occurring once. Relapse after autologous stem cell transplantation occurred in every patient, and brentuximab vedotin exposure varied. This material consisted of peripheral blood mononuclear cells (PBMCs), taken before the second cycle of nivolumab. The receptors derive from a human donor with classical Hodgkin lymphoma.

The CDR3 here is CASSHEAGTGIMYEQFF. As DNA, the CDR3 is TGCGCCAGCAGCCATGAAGCCGGGACAGGGATAATGTATGAGCAGTTCTTC. The gene calls are TRBV4-3 and TRBJ2-1; 9 positions agree with TRBD1. The CDR3 extends over 17 amino acids. V dropped 3 bases and J dropped 8; count of bases not matched to a gene: 14. Germline V CDR1 and CDR2: LGHNA, YSLEER.

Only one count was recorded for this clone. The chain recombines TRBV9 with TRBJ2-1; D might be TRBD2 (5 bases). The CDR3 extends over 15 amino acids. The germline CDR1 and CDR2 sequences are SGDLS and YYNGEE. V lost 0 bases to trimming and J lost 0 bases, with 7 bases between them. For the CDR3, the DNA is TGTGCCAGCAGCGTAGTCGGACTCTCCTACAATGAGCAGTTCTTC. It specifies CASSVVGLSYNEQFF.

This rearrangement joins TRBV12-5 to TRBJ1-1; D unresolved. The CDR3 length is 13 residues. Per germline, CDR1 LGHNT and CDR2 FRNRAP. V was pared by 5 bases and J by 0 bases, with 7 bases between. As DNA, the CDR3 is TGTGCTAGTGGTAATGGACTGAACACTGAAGCTTTCTTT. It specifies CASGNGLNTEAFF.

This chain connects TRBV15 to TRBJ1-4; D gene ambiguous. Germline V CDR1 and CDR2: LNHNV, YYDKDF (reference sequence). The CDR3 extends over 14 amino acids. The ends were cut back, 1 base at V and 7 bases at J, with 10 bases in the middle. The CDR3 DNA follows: TGTGCCACCAGCAGAGTGGGAGGGCGTGAAAAACTGTTTTTT. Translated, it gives CATSRVGGREKLFF.

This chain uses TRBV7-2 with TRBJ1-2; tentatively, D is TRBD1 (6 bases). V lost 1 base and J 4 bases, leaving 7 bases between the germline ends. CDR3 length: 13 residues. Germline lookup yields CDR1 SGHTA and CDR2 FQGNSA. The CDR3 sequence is CASSLEDSYGYTF. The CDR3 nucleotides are TGTGCCAGCAGCTTAGAGGACAGCTATGGCTACACCTTC.

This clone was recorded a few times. CDR3 DNA: TGCAGCGTTGAGGAAAACACCGGGGAGCTGTTTTTT. As protein: CSVEENTGELFF. The J gene is TRBJ2-2, the V gene TRBV29-1; no clear D gene. Trimming took off 3 bases at V and 2 bases at J, with 4 bases between the two ends. This CDR3 is 12 amino acids long. Germline V gene sequence: CDR1 SQVTM, CDR2 ANQGSEA.

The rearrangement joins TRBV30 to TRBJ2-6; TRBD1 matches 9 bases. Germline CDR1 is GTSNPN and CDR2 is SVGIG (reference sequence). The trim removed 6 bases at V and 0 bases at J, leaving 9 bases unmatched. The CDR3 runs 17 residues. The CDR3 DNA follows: TGTGCCTGTCAGCCGGGACAGGGTCTCTCTGGGGCCAACGTCCTGACTTTC. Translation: CACQPGQGLSGANVLTF.

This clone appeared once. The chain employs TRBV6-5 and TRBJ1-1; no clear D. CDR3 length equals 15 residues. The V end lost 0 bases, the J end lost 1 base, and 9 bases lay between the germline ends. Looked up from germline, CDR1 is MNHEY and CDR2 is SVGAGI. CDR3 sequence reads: CASSYSYEQNTEAFF. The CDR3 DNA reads TGTGCCAGCAGTTACTCGTACGAACAGAACACTGAAGCTTTCTTT.

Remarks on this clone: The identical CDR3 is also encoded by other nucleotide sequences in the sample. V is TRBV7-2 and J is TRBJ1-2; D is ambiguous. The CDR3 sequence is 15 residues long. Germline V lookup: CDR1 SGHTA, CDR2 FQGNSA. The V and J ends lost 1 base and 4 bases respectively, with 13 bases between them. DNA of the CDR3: TGTGCCAGCAGCTTAGGGATTGGAGAGAGCTATGGCTACACCTTC. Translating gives CASSLGIGESYGYTF.

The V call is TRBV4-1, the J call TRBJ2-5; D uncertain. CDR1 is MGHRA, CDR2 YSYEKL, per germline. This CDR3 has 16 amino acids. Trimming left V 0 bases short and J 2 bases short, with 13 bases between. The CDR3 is CASSQDLALPQETQYF. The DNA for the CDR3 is TGCGCCAGCAGCCAAGATCTGGCACTACCACAAGAGACCCAGTACTTC.

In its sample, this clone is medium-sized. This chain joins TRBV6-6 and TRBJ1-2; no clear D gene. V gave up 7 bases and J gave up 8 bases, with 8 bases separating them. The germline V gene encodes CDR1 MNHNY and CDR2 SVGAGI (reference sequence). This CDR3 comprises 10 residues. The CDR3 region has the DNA TGTGCCAGCATGGGGTTCGGCTACACCTTC. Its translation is CASMGFGYTF.

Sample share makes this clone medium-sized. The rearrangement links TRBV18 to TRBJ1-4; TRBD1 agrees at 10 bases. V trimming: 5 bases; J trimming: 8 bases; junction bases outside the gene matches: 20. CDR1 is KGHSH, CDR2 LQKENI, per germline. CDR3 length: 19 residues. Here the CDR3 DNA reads TGTGCCAGCTCAGCCCTTCCGGGACAGGGGAAGGCGGGTCGAGAAAAACTGTTTTTT. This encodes CASSALPGQGKAGREKLFF.

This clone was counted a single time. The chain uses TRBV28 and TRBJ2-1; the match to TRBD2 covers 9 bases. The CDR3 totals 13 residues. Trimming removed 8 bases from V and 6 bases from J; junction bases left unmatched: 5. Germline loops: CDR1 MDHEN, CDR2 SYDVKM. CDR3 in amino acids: CASAGGRANEQFF. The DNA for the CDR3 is TGTGCCAGCGCGGGCGGGAGGGCCAATGAGCAGTTCTTC.

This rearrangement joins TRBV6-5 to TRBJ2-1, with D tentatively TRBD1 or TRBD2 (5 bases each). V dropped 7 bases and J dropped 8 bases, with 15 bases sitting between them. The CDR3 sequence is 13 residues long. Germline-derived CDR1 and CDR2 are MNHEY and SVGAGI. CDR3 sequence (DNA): TGTGCCAGCAAAGGTTGGGGGTTCCATGAGCAGTTCTTC. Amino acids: CASKGWGFHEQFF.

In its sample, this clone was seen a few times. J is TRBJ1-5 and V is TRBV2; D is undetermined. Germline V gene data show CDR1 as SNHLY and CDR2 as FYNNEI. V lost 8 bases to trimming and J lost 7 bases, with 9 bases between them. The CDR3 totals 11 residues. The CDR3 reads CASGGSQPQHF. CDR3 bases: TGTGCCAGCGGCGGGAGCCAGCCCCAGCATTTT.

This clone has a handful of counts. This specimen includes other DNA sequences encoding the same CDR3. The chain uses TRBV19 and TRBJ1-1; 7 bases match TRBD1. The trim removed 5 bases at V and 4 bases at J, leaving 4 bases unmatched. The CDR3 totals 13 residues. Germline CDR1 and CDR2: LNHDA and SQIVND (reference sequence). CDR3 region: CASSPQGPTEAFF. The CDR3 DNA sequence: TGTGCCAGTAGTCCACAGGGGCCCACTGAAGCTTTCTTT.

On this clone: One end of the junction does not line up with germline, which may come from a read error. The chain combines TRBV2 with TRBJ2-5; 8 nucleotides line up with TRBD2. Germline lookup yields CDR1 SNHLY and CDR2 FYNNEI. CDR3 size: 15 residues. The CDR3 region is CASSEAGTRQETQYF. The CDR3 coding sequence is TGTGCCAGCAGCGAAGCAGGGACTAGACAAGAGACCCAGTACTTC.

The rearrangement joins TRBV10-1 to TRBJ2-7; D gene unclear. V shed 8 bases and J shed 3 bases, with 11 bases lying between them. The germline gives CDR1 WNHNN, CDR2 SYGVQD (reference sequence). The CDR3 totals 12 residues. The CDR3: CASAPTLYEQYF. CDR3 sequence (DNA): TGCGCCAGCGCGCCTACCCTCTACGAGCAGTACTTC.

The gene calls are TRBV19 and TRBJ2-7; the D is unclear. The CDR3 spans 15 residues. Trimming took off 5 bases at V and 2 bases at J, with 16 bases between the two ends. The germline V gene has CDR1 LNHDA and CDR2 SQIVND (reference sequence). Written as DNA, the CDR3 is TGTGCCAGTAGTGACCATTCCGGCAAGCCCTACGAGCAGTACTTC. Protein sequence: CASSDHSGKPYEQYF.

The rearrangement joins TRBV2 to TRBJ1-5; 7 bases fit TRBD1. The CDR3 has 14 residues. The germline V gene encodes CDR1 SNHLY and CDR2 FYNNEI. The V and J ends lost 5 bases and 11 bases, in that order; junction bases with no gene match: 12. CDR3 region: CASSKPDRNPAQHF. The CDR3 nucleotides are TGTGCCAGCAGTAAACCGGACAGGAACCCAGCCCAGCATTTT.

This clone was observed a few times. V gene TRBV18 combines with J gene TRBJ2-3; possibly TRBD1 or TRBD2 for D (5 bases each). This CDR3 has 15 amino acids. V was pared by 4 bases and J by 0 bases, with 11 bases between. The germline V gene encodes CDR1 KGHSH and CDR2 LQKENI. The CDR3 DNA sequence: TGTGCCAGCTCACTACCGGGACGAAGCACAGATACGCAGTATTTT. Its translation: CASSLPGRSTDTQYF.

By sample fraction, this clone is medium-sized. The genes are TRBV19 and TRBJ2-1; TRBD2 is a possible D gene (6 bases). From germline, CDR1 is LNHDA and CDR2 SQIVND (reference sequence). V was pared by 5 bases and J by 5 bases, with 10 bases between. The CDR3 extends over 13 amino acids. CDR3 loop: CASSPRGDNEQFF. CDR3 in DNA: TGTGCCAGTAGTCCCCGCGGGGACAATGAGCAGTTCTTC.

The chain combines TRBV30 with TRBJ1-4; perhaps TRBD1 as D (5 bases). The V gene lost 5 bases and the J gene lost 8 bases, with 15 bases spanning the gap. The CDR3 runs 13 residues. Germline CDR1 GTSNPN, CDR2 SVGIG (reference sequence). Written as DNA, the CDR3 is TGTGCCTGGCGGACAATTAAGGGCGAAAAACTGTTTTTT. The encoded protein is CAWRTIKGEKLFF.

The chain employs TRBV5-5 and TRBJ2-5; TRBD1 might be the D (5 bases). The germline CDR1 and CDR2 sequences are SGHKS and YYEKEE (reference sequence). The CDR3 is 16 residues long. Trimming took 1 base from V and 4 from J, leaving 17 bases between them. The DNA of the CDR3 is TGTGCCAGCAGCTTGATTGCAGGGAAGGGGTTAGAGACCCAGTACTTC. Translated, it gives CASSLIAGKGLETQYF.

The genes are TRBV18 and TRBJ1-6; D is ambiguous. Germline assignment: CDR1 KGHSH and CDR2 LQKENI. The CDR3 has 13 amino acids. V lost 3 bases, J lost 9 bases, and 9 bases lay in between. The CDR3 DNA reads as TGTGCCAGCTCACCGGAGACTCGTTCACCCCTCCACTTT. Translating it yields CASSPETRSPLHF.

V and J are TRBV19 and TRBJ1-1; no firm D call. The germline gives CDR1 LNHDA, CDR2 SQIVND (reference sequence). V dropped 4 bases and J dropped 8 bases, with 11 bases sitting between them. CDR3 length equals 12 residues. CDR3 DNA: TGTGCCAGTAGTACTGACTTTGGGGAAGCTTTCTTT. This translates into CASSTDFGEAFF.

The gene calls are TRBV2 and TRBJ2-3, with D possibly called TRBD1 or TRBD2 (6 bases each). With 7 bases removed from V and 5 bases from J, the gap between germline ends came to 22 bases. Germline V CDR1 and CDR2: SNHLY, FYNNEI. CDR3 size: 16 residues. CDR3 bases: TGTGCCAGCAATGTTAAGGGAACGGGGGCGGGAGATACGCAGTATTTT. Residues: CASNVKGTGAGDTQYF.

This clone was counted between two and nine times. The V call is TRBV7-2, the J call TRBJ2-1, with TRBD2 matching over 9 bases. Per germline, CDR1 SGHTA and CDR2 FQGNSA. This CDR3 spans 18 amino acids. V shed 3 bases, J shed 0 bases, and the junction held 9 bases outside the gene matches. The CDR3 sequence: CASSLRISGGSSYNEQFF. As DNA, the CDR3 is TGTGCCAGCAGCTTGAGAATTAGCGGGGGTTCCTCCTACAATGAGCAGTTCTTC.

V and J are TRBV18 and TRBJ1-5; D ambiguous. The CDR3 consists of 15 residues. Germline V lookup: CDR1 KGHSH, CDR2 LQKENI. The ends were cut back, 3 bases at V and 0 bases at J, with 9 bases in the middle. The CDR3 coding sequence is TGTGCCAGCTCACCCGGCCGGGTTAGCAATCAGCCCCAGCATTTT. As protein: CASSPGRVSNQPQHF.